This TCR beta chain was documented in a study of T cells after yellow fever vaccination (dated by TCRdb to between 2018 and 2021). Study-level background: Libraries from fractions with low cell numbers were prepared with the SMART-Seq v4 Ultra Low Input RNA kit. To track T-cell clones before and after primary and booster YFV17D yellow fever vaccination, bulk TCR alpha and beta repertoires were sequenced longitudinally. Two healthy male donors, one aged 18 to 29 and one aged 30 to 40 years, made up the cohort. Blood was collected at multiple timepoints before and after primary and secondary immunization, and bulk PBMC replicates and cell subsets were isolated.

The junction shows trimming of 3 bases on V and 0 bases on J, and the gene matches do not reach 12 bases of it. CDR1 is given as LGHDT and CDR2 as YNNKEL, both from the germline V gene (reference sequence). From cysteine to phenylalanine, the CDR3 is 18 amino acids long. CDR3 DNA is the only sequence kept; it has 54 bases, read in frame from the first base. Interpreted using the paper, the treatment or condition label stands for: live attenuated yellow fever vaccine strain. Two biological replicates of bulk PBMCs were collected at each blood-draw timepoint. PBMCs were isolated from peripheral blood using a standard Ficoll-Paque protocol. TriZol was used to extract RNA from bulk PBMCs, from CD4 and CD8 fractions, and from dextramer-positive and dextramer-negative fractions. The data were produced on an Illumina NovaSeq 6000. TCR cDNA was made using 5'RACE template switching, a step that added a universal primer site and unique molecular identifiers. Priming of cDNA synthesis was performed from both the TCR alpha and TCR beta constant segments. Library amplification used two PCR steps, and the second PCR step added sample barcodes and sequencing adapters. Sequencing of libraries was done on Illumina HiSeq 2500 (2x100 bp) or NovaSeq (2x150 bp). In the source study's methods: MIGEC was used to demultiplex reads and collapse the reads into UMI consensus sequences, and MiXCR was used for V(D)J alignment. Using edgeR on replicate PBMC samples, clonotypes were called vaccine-responding if FDR was below 0.01 and the log2 fold change was above 5 up to day 15. Bulk clonotypes were assigned CD4 or CD8 identity according to which sequenced CD4 or CD8 repertoire held them at higher abundance. TCRdb reworked the public reads: Q25 trimming with fastp, MiXCR clone assembly, productive beta chains retained. Here each entry gathers all rows of one CDR3 protein and keeps the most common genes and DNA. TCRdb, not the original authors, processed these V and J calls. This sample holds 250,000 to 400,000 distinct CDR3 sequences; approximately 4.5% were observed only once. The ten top clones hold 15% to 20% of the sample.

General findings and caveats noted by the study authors: Because abundant contaminating clonotypes from the bulk population could be contained in FACS-sorted repertoires, computational filtering was required. A small fraction of clonotypes appeared in both the CD4 and CD8 compartments, likely as a result of convergent recombination. Because the study included only two donors, the extent to which the findings can be generalized is limited. The secondary T-cell response was found to be weaker but faster than the primary response, with a peak reached on day 5 rather than on day 15. After the booster, most clones that had expanded after primary vaccination were detected again (about 95% of CD4 and around nine tenths of CD8), suggesting broad maintenance of memory.

There are a few counts of this clonotype. The clone's antigen remains unknown. No much larger clonotype is one base removed from it; base qualities were not supplied. The sample consisted of PBMCs, taken 15 days after the yellow fever booster vaccination. Rearrangement joined TRBV3-1 to TRBJ2-7, and TRBD2 matches 9 of the central bases. The sequence was collected from a man between 18 and 29 years old who received the YFV17D yellow fever vaccine. The DNA sequence is TGTGCCAGCAGCCAGCGAGGCAGTAGCGGGGGCAGCTCCTACGAGCAGTACTTC. It codes for CASSQRGSSGGSSYEQYF.